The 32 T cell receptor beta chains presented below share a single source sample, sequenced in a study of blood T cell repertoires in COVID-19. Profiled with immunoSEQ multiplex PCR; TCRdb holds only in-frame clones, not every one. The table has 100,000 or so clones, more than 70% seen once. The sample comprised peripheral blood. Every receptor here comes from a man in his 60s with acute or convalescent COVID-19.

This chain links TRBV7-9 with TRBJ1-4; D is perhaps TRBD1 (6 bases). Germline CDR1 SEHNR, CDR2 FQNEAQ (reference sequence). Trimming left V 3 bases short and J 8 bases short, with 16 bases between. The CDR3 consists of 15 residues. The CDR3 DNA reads TGTGCCAGCAGCTTTGGACAGTTAACCGAAGAAAAACTGTTTTTT. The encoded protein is CASSFGQLTEEKLFF. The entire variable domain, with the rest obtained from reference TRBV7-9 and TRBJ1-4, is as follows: DTGVSQNPRHKITKRGQNVTFRCDPISEHNRLYWYRQTLGQGPEFLTYFQNEAQLEKSRLLSDRFSAERPKGSFSTLEIQRTEQGDSAMYLCASSFGQLTEEKLFFGSGTQLSVL.

The DNA for the CDR3 is TGCGCCAGCAGCCAAAGAGCGACCGGGGAGCTGTTTTTT. This gives the protein CASSQRATGELFF. The chain joins TRBV4-1 to TRBJ2-2; D is unresolved. CDR1 is MGHRA, CDR2 YSYEKL, per germline. The CDR3 extends over 13 amino acids. Trimming took off 2 bases at V and 5 bases at J, with 6 bases between the two ends.

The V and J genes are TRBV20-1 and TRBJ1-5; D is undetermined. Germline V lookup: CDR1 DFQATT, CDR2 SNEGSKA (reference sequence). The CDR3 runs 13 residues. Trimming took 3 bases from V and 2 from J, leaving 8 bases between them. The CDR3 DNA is TGCAGTGCTAGTGGTACGGGCAATCAGCCCCAGCATTTT. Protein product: CSASGTGNQPQHF.

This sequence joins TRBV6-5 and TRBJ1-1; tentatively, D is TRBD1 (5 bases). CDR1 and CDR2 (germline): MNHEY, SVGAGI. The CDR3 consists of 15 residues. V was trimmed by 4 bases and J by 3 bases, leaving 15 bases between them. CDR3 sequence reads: CASSSSKTGYTEAFF. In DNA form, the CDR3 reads TGTGCCAGCAGTTCCTCGAAAACAGGTTACACTGAAGCTTTCTTT.

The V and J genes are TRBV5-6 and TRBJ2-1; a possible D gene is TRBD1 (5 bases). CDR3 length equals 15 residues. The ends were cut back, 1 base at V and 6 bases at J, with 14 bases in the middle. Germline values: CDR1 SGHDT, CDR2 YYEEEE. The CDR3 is CASSLFDSRSNEQFF. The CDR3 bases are TGTGCCAGCAGCTTGTTTGACAGCCGATCCAATGAGCAGTTCTTC.

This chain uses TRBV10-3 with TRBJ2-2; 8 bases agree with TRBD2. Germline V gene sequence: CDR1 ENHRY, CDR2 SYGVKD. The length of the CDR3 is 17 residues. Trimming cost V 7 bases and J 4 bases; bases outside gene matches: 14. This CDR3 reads CAITSGSGSFGTGELFF. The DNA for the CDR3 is TGTGCCATCACCTCGGGGAGCGGGAGCTTTGGCACCGGGGAGCTGTTTTTT.

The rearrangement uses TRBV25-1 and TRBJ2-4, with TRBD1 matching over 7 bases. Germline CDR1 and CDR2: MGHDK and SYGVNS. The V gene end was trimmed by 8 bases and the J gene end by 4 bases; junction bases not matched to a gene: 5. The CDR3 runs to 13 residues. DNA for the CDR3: TGTGCCAGCGTGGGACAGTCAAAAAACATTCAGTACTTC. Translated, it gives CASVGQSKNIQYF.

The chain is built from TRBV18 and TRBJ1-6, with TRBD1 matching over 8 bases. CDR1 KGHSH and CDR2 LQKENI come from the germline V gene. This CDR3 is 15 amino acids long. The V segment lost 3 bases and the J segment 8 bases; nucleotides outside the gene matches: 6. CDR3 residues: CASSPGTGDDSPLHF. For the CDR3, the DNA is TGTGCCAGCTCACCGGGGACAGGCGACGATTCACCCCTCCACTTT.

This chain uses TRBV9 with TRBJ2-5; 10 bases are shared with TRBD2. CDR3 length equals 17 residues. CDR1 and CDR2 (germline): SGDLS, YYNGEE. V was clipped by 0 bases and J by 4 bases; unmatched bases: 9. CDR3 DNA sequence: TGTGCCAGCAGCGTAGAAAGCGGGGGGGCCTTAACAGAGACCCAGTACTTC. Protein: CASSVESGGALTETQYF.

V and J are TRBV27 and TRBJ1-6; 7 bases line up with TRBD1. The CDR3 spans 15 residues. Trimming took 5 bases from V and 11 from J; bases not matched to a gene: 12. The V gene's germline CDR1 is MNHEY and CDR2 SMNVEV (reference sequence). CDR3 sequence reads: CASSEGYRGLPPLHF. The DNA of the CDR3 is TGTGCCAGCAGTGAAGGGTACAGGGGTCTGCCACCCCTCCACTTT.

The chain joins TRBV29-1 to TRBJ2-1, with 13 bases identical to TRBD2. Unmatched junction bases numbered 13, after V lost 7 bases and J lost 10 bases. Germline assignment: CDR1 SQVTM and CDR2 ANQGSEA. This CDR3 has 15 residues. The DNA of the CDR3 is TGCAGCGCCACGCCGGGGACTAGCGGGATTGGCGAGCAGTTCTTC. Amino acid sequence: CSATPGTSGIGEQFF.

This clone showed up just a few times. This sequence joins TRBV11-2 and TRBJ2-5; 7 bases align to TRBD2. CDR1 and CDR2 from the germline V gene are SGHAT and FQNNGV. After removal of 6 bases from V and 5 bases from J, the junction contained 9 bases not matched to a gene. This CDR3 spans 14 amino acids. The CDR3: CASSRLSGLETQYF. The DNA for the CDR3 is TGTGCCAGCAGTCGACTTAGCGGGCTCGAGACCCAGTACTTC.

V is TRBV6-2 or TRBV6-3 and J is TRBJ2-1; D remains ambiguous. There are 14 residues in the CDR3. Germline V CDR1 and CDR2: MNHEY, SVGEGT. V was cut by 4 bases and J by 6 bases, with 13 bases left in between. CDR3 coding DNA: TGTGCCAGCAGTTCATCTTTTGGCGGCAATGAGCAGTTCTTC. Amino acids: CASSSSFGGNEQFF.

The CDR3 nucleotides read TGTGCCAGCAGTATATCCTACGAGCAGTACTTC. This translates into CASSISYEQYF. The chain uses TRBV12-3 or TRBV12-4 and TRBJ2-7; D gene uncertain. The V end lost 5 bases, the J end lost 1 base, and 3 bases lay between the germline ends. The CDR3 spans 11 residues.

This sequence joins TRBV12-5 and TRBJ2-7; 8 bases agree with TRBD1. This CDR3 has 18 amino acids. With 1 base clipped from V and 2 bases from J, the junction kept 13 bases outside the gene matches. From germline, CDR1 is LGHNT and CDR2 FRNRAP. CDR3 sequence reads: CASGLASSLIQGAYEQYF. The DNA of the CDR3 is TGTGCTAGTGGTTTGGCCTCGTCCTTAATACAGGGGGCCTACGAGCAGTACTTC.

The CDR3 region has the DNA TGTGCCAGCAGCGTTGCGGGCTTGTACTACTACGAGCAGTACTTC. It yields the protein CASSVAGLYYYEQYF. This sequence joins TRBV5-6 and TRBJ2-7; D might be TRBD2 (5 bases). The CDR3 runs 15 residues. Germline V lookup: CDR1 SGHDT, CDR2 YYEEEE. The V end lost 4 bases, the J end lost 3 bases, and 17 bases lay between the germline ends. The variable domain in full, with the rest retrieved from reference TRBV5-6 and TRBJ2-7, is DAGVTQSPTHLIKTRGQQVTLRCSPKSGHDTVSWYQQALGQGPQFIFQYYEEEERQRGNFPDRFSGHQFPNYSSELNVNALLLGDSALYLCASSVAGLYYYEQYFGPGTRLTVT.

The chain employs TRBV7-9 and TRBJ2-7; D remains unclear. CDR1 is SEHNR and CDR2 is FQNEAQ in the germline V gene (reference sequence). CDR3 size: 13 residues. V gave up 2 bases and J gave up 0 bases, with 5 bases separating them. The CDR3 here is CASSLYNSYEQYF. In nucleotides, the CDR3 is TGTGCCAGCAGCTTATACAACTCCTACGAGCAGTACTTC.

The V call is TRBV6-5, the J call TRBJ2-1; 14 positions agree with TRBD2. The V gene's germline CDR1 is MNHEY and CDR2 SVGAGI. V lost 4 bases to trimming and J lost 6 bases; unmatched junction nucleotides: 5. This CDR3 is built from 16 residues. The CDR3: CASSWRLAGGINEQFF. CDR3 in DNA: TGTGCCAGCAGTTGGCGACTAGCGGGAGGGATCAATGAGCAGTTCTTC.

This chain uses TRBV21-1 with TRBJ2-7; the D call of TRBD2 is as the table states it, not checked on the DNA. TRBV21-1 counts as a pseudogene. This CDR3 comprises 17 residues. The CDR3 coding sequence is TGTGCCAGCAGAGAAGACCTTAGCGGGGGCCTCTCCTACGAGCAGTACTTC. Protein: CASREDLSGGLSYEQYF.

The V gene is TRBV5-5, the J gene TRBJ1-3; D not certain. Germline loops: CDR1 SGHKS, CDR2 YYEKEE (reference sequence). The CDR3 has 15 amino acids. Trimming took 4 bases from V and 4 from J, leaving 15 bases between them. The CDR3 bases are TGTGCCAGCAGCCAAAGCTCCGGGTCGGGAAACACCATATATTTT. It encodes CASSQSSGSGNTIYF. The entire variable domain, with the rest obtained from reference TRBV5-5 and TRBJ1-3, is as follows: DAGVTQSPTHLIKTRGQQVTLRCSPISGHKSVSWYQQVLGQGPQFIFQYYEKEERGRGNFPDRFSARQFPNYSSELNVNALLLGDSALYLCASSQSSGSGNTIYFGEGSWLTVV.

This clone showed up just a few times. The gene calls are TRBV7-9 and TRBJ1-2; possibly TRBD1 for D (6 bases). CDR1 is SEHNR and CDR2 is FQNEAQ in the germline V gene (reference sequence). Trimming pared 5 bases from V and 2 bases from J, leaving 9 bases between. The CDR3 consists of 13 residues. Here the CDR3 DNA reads TGTGCCAGCAGCCATACAGGGAACTATGGCTACACCTTC. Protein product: CASSHTGNYGYTF.

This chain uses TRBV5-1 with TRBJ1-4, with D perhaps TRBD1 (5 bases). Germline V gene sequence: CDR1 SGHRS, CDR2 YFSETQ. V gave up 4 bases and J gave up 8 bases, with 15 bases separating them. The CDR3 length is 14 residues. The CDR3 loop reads CASSGDVGREKLFF. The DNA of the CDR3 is TGCGCCAGCAGCGGGGACGTCGGGAGGGAAAAACTGTTTTTT. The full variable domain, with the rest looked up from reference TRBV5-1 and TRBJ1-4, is KAGVTQTPRYLIKTRGQQVTLSCSPISGHRSVSWYQQTPGQGLQFLFEYFSETQRNKGNFPGRFSGRQFSNSRSEMNVSTLELGDSALYLCASSGDVGREKLFFGSGTQLSVL.

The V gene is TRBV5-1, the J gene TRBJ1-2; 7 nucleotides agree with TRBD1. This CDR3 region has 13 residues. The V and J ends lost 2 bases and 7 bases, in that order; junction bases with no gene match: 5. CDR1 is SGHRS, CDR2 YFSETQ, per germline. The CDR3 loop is CASSFGQEVGYTF. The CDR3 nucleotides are TGCGCCAGCAGCTTCGGACAGGAAGTTGGCTACACCTTC.

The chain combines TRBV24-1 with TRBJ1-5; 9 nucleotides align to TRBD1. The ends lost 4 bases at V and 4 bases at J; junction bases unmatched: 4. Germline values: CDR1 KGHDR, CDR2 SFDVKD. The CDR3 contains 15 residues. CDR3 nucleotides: TGTGCCACCAGTGACCCCGGACAGGGGAATCAGCCCCAGCATTTT. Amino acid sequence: CATSDPGQGNQPQHF.

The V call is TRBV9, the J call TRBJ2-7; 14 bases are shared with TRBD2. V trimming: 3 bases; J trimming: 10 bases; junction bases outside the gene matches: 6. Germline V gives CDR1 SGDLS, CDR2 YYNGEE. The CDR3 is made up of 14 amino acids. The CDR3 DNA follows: TGTGCCAGCAGCGGCGGGACTAGCGGGGGAAGACAGTACTTC. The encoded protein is CASSGGTSGGRQYF.

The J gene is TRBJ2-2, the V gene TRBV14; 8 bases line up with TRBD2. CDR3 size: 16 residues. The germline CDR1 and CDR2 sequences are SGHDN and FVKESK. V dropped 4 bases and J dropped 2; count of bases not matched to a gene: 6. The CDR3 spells CASSPPSGLNTGELFF. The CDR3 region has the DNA TGTGCCAGCAGCCCTCCTAGCGGGCTTAACACCGGGGAGCTGTTTTTT.

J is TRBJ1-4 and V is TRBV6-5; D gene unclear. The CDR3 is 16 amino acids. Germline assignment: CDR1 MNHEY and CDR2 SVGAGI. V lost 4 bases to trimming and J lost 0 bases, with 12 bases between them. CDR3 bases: TGTGCCAGCAGTTCCCCCCTCAGTGCAACTAATGAAAAACTGTTTTTT. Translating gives CASSSPLSATNEKLFF.

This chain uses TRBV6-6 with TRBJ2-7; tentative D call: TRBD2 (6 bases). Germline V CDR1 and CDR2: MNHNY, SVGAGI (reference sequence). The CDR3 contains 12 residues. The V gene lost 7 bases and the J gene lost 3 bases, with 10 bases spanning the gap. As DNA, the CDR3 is TGTGCCAGCACCCCGGGACTCTACGAGCAGTACTTC. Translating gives CASTPGLYEQYF.

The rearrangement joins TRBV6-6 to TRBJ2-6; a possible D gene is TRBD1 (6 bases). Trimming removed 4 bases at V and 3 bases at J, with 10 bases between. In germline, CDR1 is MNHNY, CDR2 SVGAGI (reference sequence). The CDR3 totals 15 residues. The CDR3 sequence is CASSSRGRGANVLTF. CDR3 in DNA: TGTGCCAGCAGTTCCAGGGGACGTGGGGCCAACGTCCTGACTTTC.

The CDR3 bases are TGTGCCAGCAGCCAAGTCCGAGCGGGGGGGATAAACAATGAGCAGTTCTTC. Its translation is CASSQVRAGGINNEQFF. The chain joins TRBV14 to TRBJ2-1, with 10 nucleotides matching TRBD2. Per germline, CDR1 SGHDN and CDR2 FVKESK. The CDR3 is 17 amino acids. J lost 5 bases, V lost 1 base, and 8 bases had no gene match.

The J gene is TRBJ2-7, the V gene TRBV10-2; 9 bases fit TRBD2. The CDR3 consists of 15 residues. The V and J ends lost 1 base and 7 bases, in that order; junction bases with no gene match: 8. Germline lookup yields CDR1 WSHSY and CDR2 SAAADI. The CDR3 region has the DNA TGCGCCAGCAGTGAGTTAGTAGCGGGGGTGGGTGAGCAGTACTTC. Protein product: CASSELVAGVGEQYF.

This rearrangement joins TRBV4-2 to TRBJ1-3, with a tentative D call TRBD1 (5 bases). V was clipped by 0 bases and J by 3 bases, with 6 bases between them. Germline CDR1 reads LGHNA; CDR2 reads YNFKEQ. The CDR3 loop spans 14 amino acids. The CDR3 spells CASSQERGGNTIYF. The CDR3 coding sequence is TGTGCCAGCAGCCAAGAAAGGGGTGGAAACACCATATATTTT.